This T cell receptor (beta chain) was recorded in a study of CD8 T cells in ankylosing spondylitis. Germline lookup yields CDR1 SGHTA and CDR2 FQGNSA. V was pared by 4 bases and J by 3 bases, with 3 bases of the junction left unmatched. This CDR3 comprises 15 residues. TCRdb redid the calling of the 5' RACE reads with MiXCR, one entry per CDR3 protein. The sample has over 30,000 distinct CDR3 sequences, 16% seen once. Specimen: blood. The chain recombines TRBV7-2 with TRBJ2-3, with 11 bases aligning to TRBD2. The receptor comes from a male donor with ankylosing spondylitis or in good health (not recorded which). The CDR3 DNA is TGTGCCAGCAGCTATAGCGGGGGGGCGACAGATACGCAGTATTTT. Encoded protein: CASSYSGGATDTQYF.